This T cell receptor beta chain was recovered during a study of early T cells in non-severe SARS-CoV-2 infection. Unique molecular identifiers were attached to individual cDNA molecules. Via MiXCR, TCRdb re-called the 5' RACE reads, giving one row per CDR3 protein. Here the sample spans tens of thousands of distinct CDR3 sequences, roughly 9.7% being singletons. CDR1 KGHDR and CDR2 SFDVKD come from the germline V gene. Trimming left V 5 bases short and J 6 bases short, with 9 bases between. This CDR3 has 12 amino acids. Source material: whole blood. The source of this sequence is an adult who was a healthcare worker with PCR-confirmed SARS-CoV-2 infection or an uninfected control (not recorded which). The rearrangement links TRBV24-1 to TRBJ2-5; D may be TRBD1 (6 bases). The DNA of the CDR3 is TGTGCCACCAGTGGGGACATCCAGACCCAGTACTTC. This encodes CATSGDIQTQYF.